This TCR beta chain derives from a study of identical twins. Germline V lookup: CDR1 SGHRS, CDR2 YFSETQ. The V end was cut by 7 bases, the J end by 5 bases, with 19 bases between. The CDR3 is 14 amino acids. MiXCR, applied by TCRdb to the 5' RACE reads, yields one record per CDR3 protein. The sample gives over 500,000 distinct CDR3 sequences, 22% of which show up once; about 0.93% is in the top ten. A further study also used this sample, focusing on T cells expressing NK-cell markers. As that study records: NKG2C+ dominant clonotype frequencies in six donors were roughly 1.0-7.5% of CD8+ T cells.

The rearrangement links TRBV5-1 to TRBJ2-7; possibly TRBD2 for D (5 bases). The sequence derives from a woman between 18 and 29 years old in good health. Source material: CD4+ T cells sorted from blood. CDR3 DNA: TGCGCCAGCCGTCTTAACCGGGAATCGGACGAGCAGTACTTC. As protein: CASRLNRESDEQYF.